This TCR beta chain was obtained from a study of cytomegalovirus exposure and HLA in healthy donors. Germline assignment: CDR1 SQVTM and CDR2 ANQGSEA. The CDR3 runs to 14 residues. V was shortened by 1 base and J by 1 base, with 10 bases between the two germline ends. As for this clone: The antigen is undetermined.

Whole-study findings and limits: V segments that were indistinguishable, TRBV6-2 and TRBV6-3 among them, were omitted from analysis.

The PCR employed 60 Vbeta primers together with 13 Jbeta primers. Sequenced by immunoSEQ multiplex PCR; TCRdb stores in-frame clones only, minus some. The sample records 100,000 or so clones, around 63% being singletons. The sample taken for sequencing was PBMCs. The TCR originated in a young man in good health and CMV-seronegative. This sequence joins TRBV29-1 and TRBJ1-1; D may be TRBD1 (5 bases). In DNA form, the CDR3 reads TGCAGCGTTGAAGGGACCAGGGCGAACACTGAAGCTTTCTTT. Its translation: CSVEGTRANTEAFF.